The clone carrying this T cell receptor (beta chain) was detected only once. Antigen unknown. Trimming removed 2 bases at V and 3 bases at J, with 10 bases between. Germline loops: CDR1 MNHEY, CDR2 SVGAGI. CDR3 length equals 15 residues. This sample was included in a study of T cell responses to AZD1222 COVID-19 vaccine. Study-wide points: Just six AZD1222 recipients tested seropositive at baseline. Spike-wide coverage was observed for vaccine-associated CD4 TCRs, with dominant responses at 160-218 and 743-854.

Some clones are missing from TCRdb's copy, which holds only in-frame ones; the method was immunoSEQ multiplex PCR. The table lists 100,000 to 150,000 clones, approximately 90% of them singletons. This sequence originates from an adult in good health. The sequences come from peripheral blood, collected on day 0 of AZD1222 vaccination. V and J are TRBV6-5 and TRBJ2-2; the D call may be TRBD1 or TRBD2 (5 bases each). This CDR3 reads CASSYLGAYTGELFF. The DNA of the CDR3 is TGTGCCAGCAGTTACCTCGGGGCTTACACCGGGGAGCTGTTTTTT.